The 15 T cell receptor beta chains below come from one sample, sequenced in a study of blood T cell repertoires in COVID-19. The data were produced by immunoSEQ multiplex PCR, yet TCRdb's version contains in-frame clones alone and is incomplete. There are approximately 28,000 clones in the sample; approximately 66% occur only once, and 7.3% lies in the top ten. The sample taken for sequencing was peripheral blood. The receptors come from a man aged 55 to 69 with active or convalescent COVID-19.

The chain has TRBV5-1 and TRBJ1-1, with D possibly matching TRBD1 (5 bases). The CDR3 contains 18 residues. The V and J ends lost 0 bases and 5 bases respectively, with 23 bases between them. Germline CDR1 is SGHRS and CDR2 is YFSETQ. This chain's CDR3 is CASSLAMTAPLRWTEAFF. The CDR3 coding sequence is TGCGCCAGCAGCTTGGCTATGACAGCTCCTCTGAGGTGGACTGAAGCTTTCTTT. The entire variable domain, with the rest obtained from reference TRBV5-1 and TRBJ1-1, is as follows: KAGVTQTPRYLIKTRGQQVTLSCSPISGHRSVSWYQQTPGQGLQFLFEYFSETQRNKGNFPGRFSGRQFSNSRSEMNVSTLELGDSALYLCASSLAMTAPLRWTEAFFGQGTRLTVV.

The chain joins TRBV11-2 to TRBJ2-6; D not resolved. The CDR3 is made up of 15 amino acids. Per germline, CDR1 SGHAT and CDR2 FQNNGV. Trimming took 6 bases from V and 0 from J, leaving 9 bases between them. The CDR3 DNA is TGTGCCAGCAGTCTAGGAAGCTCTGGGGCCAACGTCCTGACTTTC. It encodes CASSLGSSGANVLTF.

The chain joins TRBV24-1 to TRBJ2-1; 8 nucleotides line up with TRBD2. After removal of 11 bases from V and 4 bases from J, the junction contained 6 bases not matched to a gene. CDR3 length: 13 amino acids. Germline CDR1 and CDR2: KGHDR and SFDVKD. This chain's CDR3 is CAIAGGPYNEQFF. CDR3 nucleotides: TGTGCCATCGCGGGGGGCCCGTACAATGAGCAGTTCTTC.

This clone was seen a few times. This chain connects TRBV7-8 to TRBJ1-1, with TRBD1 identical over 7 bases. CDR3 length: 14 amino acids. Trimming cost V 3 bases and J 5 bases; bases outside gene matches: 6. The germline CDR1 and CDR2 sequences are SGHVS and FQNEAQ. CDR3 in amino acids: CASSFRQGETEAFF. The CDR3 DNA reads TGTGCCAGCAGCTTTAGACAGGGAGAAACTGAAGCTTTCTTT.

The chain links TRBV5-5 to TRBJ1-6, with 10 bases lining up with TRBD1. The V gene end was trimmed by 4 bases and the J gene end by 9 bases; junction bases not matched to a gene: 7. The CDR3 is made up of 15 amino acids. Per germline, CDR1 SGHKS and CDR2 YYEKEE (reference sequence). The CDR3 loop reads CASSQGDRGSSPLHF. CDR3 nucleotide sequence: TGTGCCAGCAGCCAGGGGGACAGGGGAAGTTCACCCCTCCACTTT.

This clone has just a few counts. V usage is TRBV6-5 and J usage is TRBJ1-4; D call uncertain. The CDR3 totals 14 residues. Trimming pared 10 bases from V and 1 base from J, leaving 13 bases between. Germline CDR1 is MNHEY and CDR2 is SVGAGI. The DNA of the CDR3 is TGTGCCATCTTCCAGGCCTTAACTAATGAAAAACTGTTTTTT. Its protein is CAIFQALTNEKLFF.

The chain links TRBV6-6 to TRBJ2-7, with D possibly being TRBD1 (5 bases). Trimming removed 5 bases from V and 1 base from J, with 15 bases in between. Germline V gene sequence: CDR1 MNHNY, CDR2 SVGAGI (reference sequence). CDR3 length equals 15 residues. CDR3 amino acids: CASSQTGLRSYEQYF. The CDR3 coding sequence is TGTGCCAGCAGTCAAACAGGTCTCCGGTCCTACGAGCAGTACTTC.

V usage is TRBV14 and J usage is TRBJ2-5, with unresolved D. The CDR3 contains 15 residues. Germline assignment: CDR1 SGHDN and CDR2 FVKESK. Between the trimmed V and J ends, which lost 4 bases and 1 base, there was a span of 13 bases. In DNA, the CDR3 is TGTGCCAGCAGCCGGCTGGATTCGGGCCAAGAGACCCAGTACTTC. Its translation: CASSRLDSGQETQYF.

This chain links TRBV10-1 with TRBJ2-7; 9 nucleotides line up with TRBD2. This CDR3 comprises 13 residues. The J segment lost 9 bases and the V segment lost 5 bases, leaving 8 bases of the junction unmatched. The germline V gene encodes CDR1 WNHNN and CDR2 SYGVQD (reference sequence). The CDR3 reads CASSPAGGWWQYF. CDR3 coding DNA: TGCGCCAGCAGTCCAGCGGGGGGCTGGTGGCAGTACTTC.

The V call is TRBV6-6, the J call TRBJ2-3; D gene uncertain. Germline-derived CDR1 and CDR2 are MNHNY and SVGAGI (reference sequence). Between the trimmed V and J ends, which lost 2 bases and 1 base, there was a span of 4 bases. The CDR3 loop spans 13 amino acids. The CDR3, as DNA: TGTGCCAGCAGTTACCCTGGCACAGATACGCAGTATTTT. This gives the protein CASSYPGTDTQYF.

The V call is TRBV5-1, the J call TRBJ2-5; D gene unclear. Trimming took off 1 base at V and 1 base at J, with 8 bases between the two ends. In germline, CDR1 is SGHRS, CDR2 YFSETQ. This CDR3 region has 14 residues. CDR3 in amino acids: CASSLFLRQETQYF. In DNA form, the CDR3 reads TGCGCCAGCAGCTTGTTTTTGCGCCAAGAGACCCAGTACTTC.

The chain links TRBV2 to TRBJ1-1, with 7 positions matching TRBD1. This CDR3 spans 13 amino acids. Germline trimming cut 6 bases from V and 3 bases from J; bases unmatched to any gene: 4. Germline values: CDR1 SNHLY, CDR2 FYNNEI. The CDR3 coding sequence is TGTGCCAGCAGGGGTACAGGGGACACTGAAGCTTTCTTT. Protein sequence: CASRGTGDTEAFF.

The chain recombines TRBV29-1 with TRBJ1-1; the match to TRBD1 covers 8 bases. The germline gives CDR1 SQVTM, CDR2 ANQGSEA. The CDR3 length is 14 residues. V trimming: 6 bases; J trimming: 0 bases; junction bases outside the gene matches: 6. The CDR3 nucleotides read TGCAGCGTCACCAGGACAGGGATGAACACTGAAGCTTTCTTT. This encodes CSVTRTGMNTEAFF.

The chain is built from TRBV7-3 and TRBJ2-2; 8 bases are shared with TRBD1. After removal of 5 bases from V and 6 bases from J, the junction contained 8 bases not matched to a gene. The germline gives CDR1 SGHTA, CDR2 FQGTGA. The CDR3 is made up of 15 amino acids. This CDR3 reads CASSPNTGGSGELFF. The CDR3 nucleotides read TGTGCCAGCAGCCCAAATACAGGGGGGTCCGGGGAGCTGTTTTTT.

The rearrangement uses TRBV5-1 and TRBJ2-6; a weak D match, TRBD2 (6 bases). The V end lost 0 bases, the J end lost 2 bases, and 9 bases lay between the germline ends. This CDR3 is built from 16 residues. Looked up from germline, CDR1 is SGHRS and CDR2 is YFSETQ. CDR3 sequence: CASSLAAGTGANVLTF. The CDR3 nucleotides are TGCGCCAGCAGCTTGGCCGCGGGGACTGGGGCCAACGTCCTGACTTTC.